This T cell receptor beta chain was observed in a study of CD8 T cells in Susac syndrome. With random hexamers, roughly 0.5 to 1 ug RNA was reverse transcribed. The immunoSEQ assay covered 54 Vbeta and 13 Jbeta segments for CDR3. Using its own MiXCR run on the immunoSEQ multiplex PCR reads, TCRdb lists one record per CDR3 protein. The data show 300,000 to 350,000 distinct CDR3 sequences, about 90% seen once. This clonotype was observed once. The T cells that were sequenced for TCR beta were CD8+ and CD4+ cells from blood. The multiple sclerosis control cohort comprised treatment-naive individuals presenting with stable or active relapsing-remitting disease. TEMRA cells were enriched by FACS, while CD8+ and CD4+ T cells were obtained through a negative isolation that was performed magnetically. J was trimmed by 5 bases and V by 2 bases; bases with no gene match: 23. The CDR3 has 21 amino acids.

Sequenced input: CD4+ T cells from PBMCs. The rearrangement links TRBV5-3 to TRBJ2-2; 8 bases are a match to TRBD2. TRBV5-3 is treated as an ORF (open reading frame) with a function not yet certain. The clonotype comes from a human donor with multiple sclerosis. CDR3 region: CARSFSRWERGPDLYTGELFF. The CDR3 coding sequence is TGTGCCAGAAGCTTCTCTAGGTGGGAGCGGGGGCCCGACCTATATACCGGGGAGCTGTTTTTT.